A single sample gave rise to the 18 T cell receptor beta chains below, sequenced in a study of blood T cell repertoires in COVID-19. The method was immunoSEQ multiplex PCR; TCRdb's version includes in-frame clones alone and lacks a portion of them. The sample yields about 130,000 clones, about 80% seen once. The sample taken for sequencing was peripheral blood. The receptors here all came from a woman aged 45-65 years with acute or convalescent COVID-19.

The chain combines TRBV27 with TRBJ2-5, with no clear D. V was trimmed by 8 bases and J by 5 bases, leaving 24 bases between them. The CDR3 is 16 amino acids. From germline, CDR1 is MNHEY and CDR2 SMNVEV (reference sequence). The CDR3 spells CASGPSPAGLGETQYF. CDR3 nucleotides: TGTGCCAGCGGTCCCTCACCAGCTGGGCTTGGGGAGACCCAGTACTTC.

J is TRBJ1-5 and V is TRBV5-4; a weak D match, TRBD1 (5 bases). Germline values: CDR1 SGHNT, CDR2 YYREEE (reference sequence). CDR3 length: 15 residues. The ends were cut back, 0 bases at V and 0 bases at J, with 7 bases in the middle. The CDR3 sequence: CASSLAGNSNQPQHF. DNA of the CDR3: TGTGCCAGCAGCTTGGCAGGGAATAGCAATCAGCCCCAGCATTTT.

This clone was found a few times. This chain joins TRBV9 and TRBJ2-5, with TRBD2 matching over 8 bases. This CDR3 contains 14 residues. The V gene's germline CDR1 is SGDLS and CDR2 YYNGEE. V trimming: 4 bases; J trimming: 5 bases; junction bases outside the gene matches: 7. CDR3 DNA: TGTGCCAGCAGCCCGCGGACTAGCCGCGAGACCCAGTACTTC. This codes for CASSPRTSRETQYF.

The chain couples TRBV11-2 to TRBJ2-1, with D tentatively TRBD2 (6 bases). The V end was cut by 5 bases, the J end by 8 bases, with 16 bases between. Germline-derived CDR1 and CDR2 are SGHAT and FQNNGV. This CDR3 spans 14 amino acids. The CDR3 is CASSPRLVPDEQFF. The DNA of the CDR3 is TGTGCCAGCAGCCCTAGACTAGTCCCCGATGAGCAGTTCTTC.

This sequence joins TRBV4-2 and TRBJ1-6, with D possibly TRBD1 on 5 matching bases. Germline values: CDR1 LGHNA, CDR2 YNFKEQ. Trimming took off 0 bases at V and 10 bases at J, with 16 bases between the two ends. The CDR3 is 16 residues long. DNA of the CDR3: TGTGCCAGCAGCCAAGATATTTACGGGACTAAATCACCCCTCCACTTT. Translation: CASSQDIYGTKSPLHF.

This chain joins TRBV7-2 and TRBJ2-3, with 12 positions matching TRBD2. J lost 7 bases, V lost 2 bases, and 13 bases had no gene match. Germline CDR1 and CDR2: SGHTA and FQGNSA. The CDR3 length is 18 residues. The CDR3 is CASSLTSVASGRAYTQYF. The DNA of the CDR3 is TGTGCCAGCAGCTTAACCTCGGTTGCTAGCGGGAGGGCGTATACGCAGTATTTT. Complete variable domain (other parts from reference TRBV7-2 and TRBJ2-3): GAGVSQSPSNKVTEKGKDVELRCDPISGHTALYWYRQSLGQGLEFLIYFQGNSAPDKSGLPSDRFSAERTGGSVSTLTIQRTQQEDSAVYLCASSLTSVASGRAYTQYFGPGTRLTVL.

Only a few counts were recorded for this clone. The rearrangement links TRBV9 to TRBJ1-2; possible D gene TRBD1, 5 bases. V was trimmed by 0 bases and J by 8 bases, leaving 11 bases between them. This CDR3 contains 13 residues. Germline assignment: CDR1 SGDLS and CDR2 YYNGEE. CDR3 in DNA: TGTGCCAGCAGCGTAGGGCAGGGTCTCGGCTACACCTTC. It is translated as CASSVGQGLGYTF.

This clone was seen a few times. An end of the junction differs from the germline gene, which may be a read error. V is TRBV2 and J is TRBJ1-6, with TRBD1 matching over 9 bases. The CDR3 totals 15 residues. Looked up from germline, CDR1 is SNHLY and CDR2 is FYNNEI. The CDR3 region is CASREGQGQNSPLHF. CDR3 nucleotides: TGTGCCAGCAGAGAAGGACAGGGGCAAAATTCACCCCTCCACTTT.

This rearrangement joins TRBV27 to TRBJ2-1; 7 positions agree with TRBD1. The CDR3 runs 12 residues. Trimming removed 10 bases from V and 7 bases from J; junction bases left unmatched: 7. Germline V lookup: CDR1 MNHEY, CDR2 SMNVEV (reference sequence). The CDR3 here is CATQGVRNEQFF. Written as DNA, the CDR3 is TGTGCCACCCAGGGGGTGAGAAATGAGCAGTTCTTC.

This clone showed up just a few times. This chain uses TRBV2 with TRBJ1-1; TRBD1 agrees at 8 bases. CDR3 length: 13 amino acids. Germline CDR1 SNHLY, CDR2 FYNNEI. V dropped 8 bases and J dropped 6; count of bases not matched to a gene: 8. The DNA for the CDR3 is TGTGCCAGCCGATTACAGGGGGAGGCTGAAGCTTTCTTT. Translation: CASRLQGEAEAFF.

V and J are TRBV12-5 and TRBJ1-1, with D possibly matching TRBD1 (5 bases). With 6 bases removed from V and 0 bases from J, the gap between germline ends came to 17 bases. The CDR3 sequence is 16 residues long. Germline CDR1 is LGHNT and CDR2 is FRNRAP. The CDR3 sequence: CASGRGGALMNTEAFF. The CDR3 DNA is TGTGCTAGTGGGCGGGGGGGAGCTCTTATGAACACTGAAGCTTTCTTT.

The DNA of the CDR3 is TGTGCCAGCAGAACAACAGGATACTATGGCTACACCTTC. Residues: CASRTTGYYGYTF. This chain connects TRBV12-3 or TRBV12-4 to TRBJ1-2, with D possibly being TRBD1 (5 bases). Trimming removed 6 bases at V and 3 bases at J, with 11 bases between. This CDR3 is built from 13 residues.

V usage is TRBV24-1 and J usage is TRBJ1-5, with a weak D call TRBD1 (6 bases). The CDR3 has 14 residues. Looked up from germline, CDR1 is KGHDR and CDR2 is SFDVKD. The ends were cut back, 4 bases at V and 7 bases at J, with 13 bases in the middle. CDR3: CATSDTGSRQPQHF. The CDR3 nucleotides read TGTGCCACCAGTGACACAGGGTCTCGGCAGCCCCAGCATTTT.

The rearrangement uses TRBV11-2 and TRBJ1-2; 7 bases map to TRBD1. Germline V gene sequence: CDR1 SGHAT, CDR2 FQNNGV. J gave up 12 bases and V 1 base, and 2 bases lay outside the gene matches. The CDR3 spans 11 residues. The CDR3 DNA reads as TGTGCCAGCAGCTTAGGACAGGGTAACACCTTC. It is translated as CASSLGQGNTF.

On this clone itself: One end of the junction does not line up with germline, which may come from a read error. CDR3 region: CASSLGTSNEQFF. The DNA of the CDR3 is TGTGCTAGCAGCTTAGGGACATCCAATGAGCAGTTCTTC. The chain combines TRBV7-7 with TRBJ2-1; D possibly corresponds to TRBD1 (6 bases). CDR3 length: 13 residues. Germline assignment: CDR1 SSHAT and CDR2 FNYEAQ (reference sequence).

The chain links TRBV5-1 to TRBJ1-2, with a possible D match to TRBD1 (6 bases). The CDR3 is made up of 14 amino acids. CDR1 and CDR2 from the germline V gene are SGHRS and YFSETQ. V was clipped by 7 bases and J by 4 bases, with 17 bases between them. The CDR3 nucleotides read TGCGCCAGCGGGGGCCAGAACAGAATCTATGGCTACACCTTC. Its protein product is CASGGQNRIYGYTF.

V and J are TRBV10-3 and TRBJ2-7, with D possibly being TRBD1 (5 bases). The CDR3 has 14 amino acids. With 0 bases removed from V and 7 bases from J, the gap between germline ends came to 13 bases. Germline V gene sequence: CDR1 ENHRY, CDR2 SYGVKD. CDR3 region: CAISESAGMIEQYF. CDR3 nucleotides: TGTGCCATCAGTGAGTCGGCAGGGATGATAGAGCAGTACTTC.

This chain joins TRBV5-8 and TRBJ2-3, with TRBD2 matching 7 bases. This CDR3 is built from 14 residues. V shed 4 bases, J shed 8 bases, and the junction held 10 bases outside the gene matches. Per the germline V gene, CDR1 is SGHTS and CDR2 is YDEGEE. The CDR3 nucleotides are TGTGCCAGCAGCCCGAGGGAGGGTCTGGGTACGCAGTATTTT. This sequence encodes CASSPREGLGTQYF.